These 24 T cell receptor beta chains share one sample of origin, sequenced in a study of T-cell reconstitution after alpha-beta-depleted transplantation in children. The authors prepared the TCRbeta library with unique molecular identifiers. TCRdb called the PCR reads again in MiXCR, with one record for every CDR3 protein. The sample contains around 960,000 distinct CDR3 sequences, roughly 29% of which appear only once. The sequencing used PBMCs, mostly from graft donor cells, collected 360 days after TCRalphabeta/CD19-depleted stem cell transplant. The receptors come from a boy younger than two who had a stem cell transplant for SCID, so the T cells may come from the graft donor.

The chain links TRBV5-1 to TRBJ2-3; D is perhaps TRBD1 or TRBD2 (5 bases each). The V gene's germline CDR1 is SGHRS and CDR2 YFSETQ. Deletions cut 4 bases from V and 0 bases from J, with 12 bases between. This CDR3 has 15 residues. For the CDR3, the DNA is TGCGCCAGCAGCAGGGACGGTAAAAGCACAGATACGCAGTATTTT. It is translated as CASSRDGKSTDTQYF.

The chain links TRBV6-5 to TRBJ2-5, with 7 bases aligning to TRBD1. The length of the CDR3 is 15 residues. Germline CDR1 MNHEY, CDR2 SVGAGI. J lost 5 bases, V lost 2 bases, and 8 bases had no gene match. CDR3 residues: CASSYGDRVVETQYF. DNA of the CDR3: TGTGCCAGCAGTTACGGAGACAGGGTTGTTGAGACCCAGTACTTC.

This clonotype showed up just a few times. The CDR3 region is CASSRQGGAPYEQYF. For the CDR3, the DNA is TGTGCCAGCAGTCGCCAAGGGGGGGCCCCCTACGAGCAGTACTTC. This chain links TRBV27 with TRBJ2-7, with D maybe TRBD2 (7 bases). V was pared by 5 bases and J by 2 bases, with 16 bases between. The CDR3 is 15 residues long. Germline loops: CDR1 MNHEY, CDR2 SMNVEV (reference sequence).

CDR3 sequence: CASSHPLGANTGELFF. CDR3 bases: TGTGCCAGCAGCCACCCCCTGGGGGCGAACACCGGGGAGCTGTTTTTT. The rearrangement joins TRBV7-9 to TRBJ2-2; either TRBD1 or TRBD2 may supply D (5 bases each). Per the germline V gene, CDR1 is SEHNR and CDR2 is FQNEAQ (reference sequence). The germline V and J ends were trimmed by 5 bases and 0 bases, with 13 bases remaining between them. The CDR3 totals 16 residues. Drawing the rest from reference TRBV7-9 and TRBJ2-2, the complete variable domain is DTGVSQNPRHKITKRGQNVTFRCDPISEHNRLYWYRQTLGQGPEFLTYFQNEAQLEKSRLLSDRFSAERPKGSFSTLEIQRTEQGDSAMYLCASSHPLGANTGELFFGEGSRLTVL.

The J gene is TRBJ2-2, the V gene TRBV2; the D is unclear. CDR3 size: 17 residues. The germline V gene has CDR1 SNHLY and CDR2 FYNNEI. V shed 6 bases and J shed 6 bases, with 23 bases lying between them. CDR3 sequence (DNA): TGTGCCAGCAGCCGAGGCCGCATAGATACCTCGGCCGGGGAGCTGTTTTTT. It codes for CASSRGRIDTSAGELFF.

The chain uses TRBV19 and TRBJ2-7; D ambiguous. This CDR3 comprises 12 residues. Per the germline V gene, CDR1 is LNHDA and CDR2 is SQIVND (reference sequence). Trimming pared 4 bases from V and 3 bases from J, leaving 7 bases between. CDR3 bases: TGTGCCAGTAGTACCGGATACTACGAGCAGTACTTC. It translates to CASSTGYYEQYF.

The chain recombines TRBV6-2 or TRBV6-3 with TRBJ2-1; 16 bases line up with TRBD2. This CDR3 contains 20 residues. V dropped 5 bases and J dropped 2; count of bases not matched to a gene: 12. Germline-derived CDR1 and CDR2 are MNHEY and SVGEGT. CDR3: CASSPAMGLAGGLPYNEQFF. CDR3 coding DNA: TGTGCCAGCAGTCCCGCGATGGGACTAGCGGGGGGGCTTCCCTACAATGAGCAGTTCTTC.

In nucleotides, the CDR3 is TGTGCCAGCAGCTTAGGCGGGGTGCCTACCTACGAGCAGTACTTC. Translating gives CASSLGGVPTYEQYF. The rearrangement uses TRBV7-2 and TRBJ2-7, with D possibly being TRBD2 (6 bases). Germline V CDR1 and CDR2: SGHTA, FQGNSA. Trimming removed 1 base at V and 2 bases at J, with 12 bases between. The CDR3 is made up of 15 amino acids.

This chain connects TRBV7-2 to TRBJ2-7; no firm D call. Per the germline V gene, CDR1 is SGHTA and CDR2 is FQGNSA. This CDR3 region has 14 residues. Trimming cost V 5 bases and J 1 base, with 12 bases left between them. The CDR3 sequence: CASSPRGFSYEQYF. The CDR3 bases are TGTGCCAGCAGCCCGCGCGGATTTTCCTACGAGCAGTACTTC.

This clonotype was found a few times. The genes are TRBV5-1 and TRBJ2-3; D remains ambiguous. The CDR3 sequence is 13 residues long. The V and J ends lost 3 bases and 2 bases respectively, with 7 bases between them. From germline, CDR1 is SGHRS and CDR2 YFSETQ. CDR3: CASSWTATDTQYF. The CDR3 region has the DNA TGCGCCAGCAGCTGGACGGCCACAGATACGCAGTATTTT.

The chain uses TRBV7-2 and TRBJ2-7; 8 bases map to TRBD1. The CDR3 length is 13 residues. J was trimmed by 7 bases and V by 1 base; bases with no gene match: 3. The germline CDR1 and CDR2 sequences are SGHTA and FQGNSA. DNA of the CDR3: TGTGCCAGCAGCTTAGGGACAGGGATGGAGCAGTACTTC. Residues: CASSLGTGMEQYF.

In this sample, this clonotype turned up many times. The rearrangement uses TRBV2 and TRBJ2-6; D may be TRBD2 (7 bases). There are 18 residues in the CDR3. Trimming shortened V by 2 bases and J by 2 bases, and 16 bases separated the two germline ends. Looked up from germline, CDR1 is SNHLY and CDR2 is FYNNEI. CDR3 in DNA: TGTGCCAGCAGTGAAACTGGGCGGGGGCAAGCTGGGGCCAACGTCCTGACTTTC. Translating it yields CASSETGRGQAGANVLTF.

Here the CDR3 DNA reads TGTGCCAGCAGTCTAAGCATGGGGACAATTAGCAATCAGCCCCAGCATTTT. Residues: CASSLSMGTISNQPQHF. The V and J genes are TRBV27 and TRBJ1-5, with D possibly being TRBD1 (6 bases). Trimming left V 5 bases short and J 0 bases short, with 17 bases between. The CDR3 is made up of 17 amino acids. CDR1 MNHEY and CDR2 SMNVEV come from the germline V gene (reference sequence).

This clonotype was seen a few times. This rearrangement joins TRBV5-1 to TRBJ1-4; tentatively, D is TRBD1 (5 bases). The V end lost 2 bases, the J end lost 0 bases, and 14 bases lay between the germline ends. Germline loops: CDR1 SGHRS, CDR2 YFSETQ. The CDR3 has 17 amino acids. The CDR3 DNA is TGCGCCAGCAGCTTCCGGCAGTTAGGGGCAACTAATGAAAAACTGTTTTTT. It encodes CASSFRQLGATNEKLFF.

This clonotype showed up just a few times. No DNA is shown, since the ends of the CDR3 on it are uncertain; the CDR3 is the one TCRdb lists. This sequence joins TRBV12-3 or TRBV12-4 and TRBJ2-1; TRBD2, the D gene given by the table, was not confirmed from the DNA. Both ends counted, the CDR3 spans 14 residues. The CDR3 protein is CASSSSGRLNEQFF.

This clonotype was seen a few times. This chain uses TRBV29-1 with TRBJ2-5; 9 nucleotides match TRBD1. Germline CDR1 reads SQVTM; CDR2 reads ANQGSEA. With V trimmed by 4 bases and J by 2 bases, 17 bases remained unmatched. This CDR3 is built from 18 residues. CDR3 DNA: TGCAGCGTTGCAGGGGACAGGGAGGCGTGGGCGTTTCAAGAGACCCAGTACTTC. This sequence encodes CSVAGDREAWAFQETQYF.

This CDR3 reads CSVSPGHGANQPQHF. The CDR3 DNA follows: TGCAGCGTGAGTCCGGGACACGGAGCCAATCAGCCCCAGCATTTT. This chain joins TRBV29-1 and TRBJ1-5, with D possibly TRBD1 on 6 matching bases. V was shortened by 6 bases and J by 3 bases, with 18 bases between the two germline ends. Germline CDR1 and CDR2: SQVTM and ANQGSEA. The CDR3 totals 15 residues. Using reference TRBV29-1 and TRBJ1-5 for the parts outside the CDR3, the full variable domain is SAVISQKPSRDICQRGTSLTIQCQVDSQVTMMFWYRQQPGQSLTLIATANQGSEATYESGFVIDKFPISRPNLTFSTLTVSNMSPEDSSIYLCSVSPGHGANQPQHFGDGTRLSIL.

This clonotype has a handful of counts. The J gene is TRBJ1-1, the V gene TRBV11-2; 8 bases fit TRBD1. This CDR3 has 15 residues. Germline CDR1 SGHAT, CDR2 FQNNGV. J was trimmed by 3 bases and V by 1 base; bases with no gene match: 4. Written as DNA, the CDR3 is TGTGCCAGCAGCTTAGTACCGGGACAGGACACTGAAGCTTTCTTT. It codes for CASSLVPGQDTEAFF. Filled out from reference TRBV11-2 and TRBJ1-1, the complete variable domain reads EAGVAQSPRYKIIEKRQSVAFWCNPISGHATLYWYQQILGQGPKLLIQFQNNGVVDDSQLPKDRFSAERLKGVDSTLKIQPAKLEDSAVYLCASSLVPGQDTEAFFGQGTRLTVV.

This chain connects TRBV29-1 to TRBJ2-2; D ambiguous. CDR1 SQVTM and CDR2 ANQGSEA come from the germline V gene. The CDR3 consists of 13 residues. V lost 5 bases and J 5 bases, leaving 12 bases between the germline ends. CDR3 DNA: TGCAGCGTTTCCAGCACCTCAACCGGGGAGCTGTTTTTT. Protein: CSVSSTSTGELFF.

The rearrangement joins TRBV5-1 to TRBJ2-3; tentative D call: TRBD1 (6 bases). The germline V gene has CDR1 SGHRS and CDR2 YFSETQ. The V end lost 0 bases, the J end lost 6 bases, and 14 bases lay between the germline ends. This CDR3 comprises 15 residues. The CDR3 reads CASSLVQTGGDTQYF. The CDR3 DNA is TGCGCCAGCAGCTTGGTTCAGACAGGCGGCGATACGCAGTATTTT.

Remarks on this clonotype: Compared with germline, one end of the junction differs, possibly owing to a read error. The chain joins TRBV12-3 or TRBV12-4 to TRBJ2-7, with TRBD1 matching 10 bases. This CDR3 is 14 amino acids long. CDR3 sequence: CASREDRGRYEQYF. CDR3 DNA sequence: TGTGCCAGCAGGGAGGACAGGGGGAGGTACGAGCAGTATTTC.

This clonotype was counted only a few times. The CDR3 sequence: CASSVGFGGYTF. CDR3 coding DNA: TGTGCCAGCAGCGTAGGTTTCGGAGGCTACACCTTC. This chain joins TRBV9 and TRBJ1-2; D remains ambiguous. Germline V gene sequence: CDR1 SGDLS, CDR2 YYNGEE. V was pared by 0 bases and J by 8 bases, with 8 bases between. This CDR3 has 12 amino acids.

This clonotype was detected a few times. The chain uses TRBV20-1 and TRBJ2-3, with D possibly being TRBD2 (5 bases). CDR3 length: 12 amino acids. CDR1 and CDR2 from the germline V gene are DFQATT and SNEGSKA (reference sequence). V was clipped by 7 bases and J by 6 bases, with 14 bases between them. This CDR3 reads CSVPAGVDTQYF. The DNA of the CDR3 is TGCAGTGTTCCTGCCGGGGTGGATACGCAGTATTTT.

The gene calls are TRBV11-2 and TRBJ2-7; D may be TRBD2 (7 bases). The germline V gene encodes CDR1 SGHAT and CDR2 FQNNGV. The ends were cut back, 3 bases at V and 2 bases at J, with 20 bases in the middle. This CDR3 has 17 amino acids. The DNA of the CDR3 is TGTGCCAGCAGCTTCTCCTCGGGGGGCGGTTCCCCCTACGAGCAGTACTTC. Translation gives CASSFSSGGGSPYEQYF.